These T cell receptor beta chains were read from a single sample in a study of blood T cells in healthy people across ages. Via MiXCR, TCRdb re-called the 5' RACE reads, giving one row per CDR3 protein. This table holds roughly 570,000 distinct CDR3 sequences, 27% found once. Sequenced: blood. The receptors shown here come from a woman in her 70s in good health. Each CDR3 is given with its conserved first and last residue. Each record gives: J gene, D gene, clone size, CDR3 length, V gene, CDR3 protein, CDR3 DNA. D genes are given only for firm matches. Size values are once, few and many counts, or a class for expanded clones, and some rows have none.

TRBJ1-2,TRBD1,-,15,TRBV4-1,CASSPRDSLIYGYTF,TGCGCCAGCAGCCCTCGGGACAGCTTAATCTATGGCTACACCTTC
TRBJ2-5,-,-,14,TRBV12-5,CASGLSTRAATQYF,TGTGCTAGTGGTTTGTCGACCAGGGCCGCGACCCAGTACTTC
TRBJ2-5,-,-,15,TRBV3-1,CASSQARGPRETQYF,TGTGCCAGCAGCCAAGCCCGGGGCCCCCGAGAGACCCAGTACTTC
TRBJ1-1,-,-,12,TRBV3-1,CASSQSNTEAFF,TGTGCCAGCAGCCAAAGCAACACTGAAGCTTTCTTT
TRBJ1-1,-,-,13,TRBV5-1,CASSWQGRTEAFF,TGCGCCAGCAGCTGGCAGGGGCGGACTGAAGCTTTCTTT
TRBJ1-1,-,-,13,TRBV4-3,CASSQETGSEAFF,TGCGCCAGCAGCCAGGAAACAGGGTCAGAAGCTTTCTTT
TRBJ2-7,TRBD1,few,15,TRBV7-8,CASSLLQGPSYEQYF,TGTGCCAGCAGCTTATTACAGGGGCCTTCCTACGAGCAGTACTTC
TRBJ2-7,-,-,13,TRBV6-6,CASSYGTGTEQYF,TGTGCCAGCAGTTACGGTACAGGGACAGAGCAGTACTTC
TRBJ2-5,TRBD2,-,15,TRBV20-1,CSARGLAGGQETQYF,TGCAGTGCTAGAGGACTAGCGGGGGGCCAAGAGACCCAGTACTTC
TRBJ2-3,-,-,14,TRBV6-5,CASSYGPMTDTQYF,TGTGCCAGCAGTTACGGTCCCATGACAGATACGCAGTATTTT
TRBJ1-1,TRBD1,few,15,TRBV12-3/TRBV12-4,CASGVPGTGRTEAFF,TGTGCCAGCGGAGTGCCCGGGACAGGGAGGACTGAAGCTTTCTTT
TRBJ1-2,-,few,14,TRBV11-2,CASSLESASYGYTF,TGTGCCAGCAGCTTAGAATCAGCGTCTTATGGCTACACCTTC
TRBJ2-3,-,few,16,TRBV20-1,CSASVGGTASRDTQYF,TGCAGTGCCAGTGTGGGTGGAACTGCCTCACGAGATACGCAGTATTTT
TRBJ2-2,-,-,13,TRBV18,CASSLDATGELFF,TGTGCCAGCTCCTTGGACGCAACCGGGGAGCTGTTTTTT
TRBJ2-4,-,-,14,TRBV20-1,CSARDGTIQDIQYF,TGCAGTGCTAGAGATGGGACAATACAGGACATTCAGTACTTC
TRBJ2-5,-,once,13,TRBV30,CAWARRSQETQYF,TGTGCCTGGGCCCGCAGGAGCCAAGAGACCCAGTACTTC
TRBJ1-5,-,few,14,TRBV20-1,CSARHTGSNQPQHF,TGCAGTGCTAGGCATACAGGGAGCAATCAGCCCCAGCATTTT
TRBJ2-7,-,few,14,TRBV3-1,CASSQGVRSYEQYF,TGTGCCAGCAGCCAGGGGGTCAGATCCTACGAGCAGTACTTC
TRBJ2-5,-,-,16,TRBV2,CASSKPGLPFLETQYF,TGTGCCAGCAGCAAACCTGGACTACCATTCCTTGAGACCCAGTACTTC
TRBJ2-4,-,few,16,TRBV3-1,CASSQLRDFKRDIQYF,TGTGCCAGCAGCCAACTGCGGGACTTTAAGCGGGACATTCAGTACTTC
TRBJ2-1,-,few,15,TRBV7-7,CASSPTLGPGWEQFF,TGTGCTAGCAGCCCAACACTGGGACCGGGGTGGGAGCAGTTCTTC
TRBJ1-4,-,-,15,TRBV5-1,CASSSVGASGEKLFF,TGCGCCAGCAGCTCGGTCGGGGCGTCGGGTGAAAAACTGTTTTTT
TRBJ2-1,-,few,12,TRBV7-7,CASSSSNNEQFF,TGTGCTAGCAGCTCCAGCAACAATGAGCAGTTCTTC
TRBJ1-1,-,-,15,TRBV4-3,CASSHSLRENTEAFF,TGCGCCAGCAGCCACTCCTTAAGGGAGAACACTGAAGCTTTCTTT
TRBJ1-5,-,few,15,TRBV6-1,CASSEVRGNNQPQHF,TGTGCCAGCAGTGAAGTTCGCGGGAACAATCAGCCCCAGCATTTT
TRBJ2-4,-,few,15,TRBV29-1,CSVEDEVGVKNIQYF,TGCAGCGTTGAAGATGAAGTAGGGGTCAAAAACATTCAGTACTTC
TRBJ2-3,-,-,16,TRBV5-1,CASSLSNQGSADTQYF,TGCGCCAGCAGCTTGAGTAACCAAGGATCGGCAGATACGCAGTATTTT
TRBJ1-1,-,-,12,TRBV20-1,CSANKYATEAFF,TGCAGTGCCAACAAGTACGCGACTGAAGCTTTCTTT